Listed below are T cell receptor beta chains from one sample, sequenced in a study of cytomegalovirus exposure and HLA in healthy donors. The protocol was immunoSEQ multiplex PCR, while the TCRdb copy is restricted to in-frame clones and leaves out a portion. The sample has under 200,000 clones, around 77% seen once. The sequencing input was PBMCs. Receptor source: a woman aged 25 to 39 in good health and CMV-seronegative. Both conserved end residues are trimmed from each CDR3.

CDR3 length	V gene	J gene	CDR3 protein
13	TRBV30	TRBJ1-5	AWSVRGISNQPQH
11	TRBV6-1	TRBJ2-7	ASSRQVSYEQY
13	TRBV7-9	TRBJ2-2	ASRSSGGYTGELF
11	TRBV6-5	TRBJ1-4	ASSGQLNEKLF
13	TRBV7-3	TRBJ1-6	ASSFTTGSNSPLH
15	TRBV9	TRBJ2-1	ASSVDIAGVTNNEQF
13	TRBV14	TRBJ1-4	ASSQSGTGKEKLF
11	TRBV29-1	TRBJ2-5	STSDRARETQY
13	TRBV5-1	TRBJ1-3	ASSLGTGSGNTIY
12	TRBV7-3	TRBJ2-1	ASSLAGGRNEQF
10	TRBV5-4	TRBJ1-1	ASSVQGTEAF
11	TRBV10-3	TRBJ1-2	AISGYGVDGYT
13	TRBV6-5	TRBJ1-2	ASSWGQGLGVGYT
14	TRBV28	TRBJ1-1	ASSLPMTDLNTEAF
14	TRBV4-1	TRBJ2-1	ASSQGRISRDNEQF
11	TRBV2	TRBJ1-1	ASSHRQGGEAF
12	TRBV6-5	TRBJ1-1	ASSRIGGHTEAF
13	TRBV5-1	TRBJ1-1	ASSAGHFGWSEAF
12	TRBV5-4	TRBJ2-7	ASSERGASYEQY
14	TRBV7-6	TRBJ1-6	ASSLSSQGTNSPLH
12	TRBV18	TRBJ2-1	ASSPSQIYNEQF
10	TRBV10-3	TRBJ1-1	AISYSSTEAF
11	TRBV5-1	TRBJ1-1	ASSSTGNTEAF
13	TRBV9	TRBJ1-1	ASSSQTQGNTEAF
12	TRBV6-4	TRBJ1-5	ASIQGAGNQPQH
12	TRBV10-3	TRBJ2-1	AIRAGAVYNEQF
17	TRBV28	TRBJ2-5	ASSLAVPGQGVYQETQY
9	TRBV29-1	TRBJ2-1	SVRTYNEQF
13	TRBV9	TRBJ1-6	ASSVGMRRESPLH
11	TRBV6-6	TRBJ2-7	ASSPQGTYEQY
11	TRBV5-6	TRBJ2-1	ASSSPARGEQF
11	TRBV5-6	TRBJ1-4	ASEGRTDEKLF